The rows below give T cell receptor beta chains drawn from one sample of a study of regulatory T cells in long-lasting Graves disease. TCRdb passed the multiplex PCR reads through MiXCR, listing each CDR3 protein once. The table has some 600,000 distinct CDR3 sequences, about 15% seen once. The same sample was also studied in work on T cells in Graves' hyperthyroidism and ophthalmopathy.

Material: peripheral blood mononuclear cells (PBMCs), obtained at new diagnosis, from a patient treated with antithyroid drugs. The source is a man between 18 and 35 years old with Graves disease. CDR3s include the opening cysteine and the closing phenylalanine or tryptophan. Each record gives: J gene, V gene, D gene, clone size, CDR3 DNA, CDR3 protein. D genes are given only for firm matches. Only some rows state a clone size, as once, few, many or a class for expanded clones.

j_call: TRBJ2-3
v_call: TRBV2
d_call: TRBD2
clone_size: many
cdr3_nt: TGTGCCAGCCTTAAAGAGCCGGGACTAGCGGCCACAGATACGCAGTATTTT
cdr3_aa: CASLKEPGLAATDTQYF

j_call: TRBJ2-7
v_call: TRBV10-2
d_call: -
clone_size: few
cdr3_nt: TGCGCCAGCAGTGATCTACAACACGAGCAGTACTTC
cdr3_aa: CASSDLQHEQYF

j_call: TRBJ1-1
v_call: TRBV2
d_call: -
clone_size: many
cdr3_nt: TGTGCCAGCAGGGAGAACACTGAAGCTTTCTTT
cdr3_aa: CASRENTEAFF

j_call: TRBJ2-5
v_call: TRBV12-3/TRBV12-4
d_call: TRBD2
clone_size: many
cdr3_nt: TGTGCCAGCAGTCTGCGCAGCGGGAGACAGACCCAGTACTTC
cdr3_aa: CASSLRSGRQTQYF

j_call: TRBJ2-5
v_call: TRBV13
d_call: -
clone_size: few
cdr3_nt: TGTGCCAGCAGCCCCACTGGGGGACAAACGGAGACCCAGTACTTC
cdr3_aa: CASSPTGGQTETQYF

j_call: TRBJ1-3
v_call: TRBV6-2/TRBV6-3
d_call: -
clone_size: -
cdr3_nt: TGTGCCAGCAGTTACTCAGCGGGCAGCTCTGGAAACACCATATATTTT
cdr3_aa: CASSYSAGSSGNTIYF

j_call: TRBJ2-3
v_call: TRBV2
d_call: -
clone_size: -
cdr3_nt: TGTGCCAGCAGCGTAACTAGGGCAGATACGCAGTATTTT
cdr3_aa: CASSVTRADTQYF

j_call: TRBJ2-3
v_call: TRBV5-8
d_call: -
clone_size: -
cdr3_nt: TGTGCCAGCAGCTCACAGGGAGTCCGCGATACGCAGTATTTT
cdr3_aa: CASSSQGVRDTQYF

j_call: TRBJ2-7
v_call: TRBV30
d_call: TRBD1
clone_size: many
cdr3_nt: TGTGCCTGGAGAATCACAGGGGGAGTGTTCGAGCAGTACTTC
cdr3_aa: CAWRITGGVFEQYF

j_call: TRBJ1-5
v_call: TRBV6-2/TRBV6-3
d_call: TRBD1
clone_size: once
cdr3_nt: TGTGCCAGCAGTTACGGACAGGGAGTGAATCAGCCCCAGCATTTT
cdr3_aa: CASSYGQGVNQPQHF

j_call: TRBJ1-2
v_call: TRBV30
d_call: TRBD1
clone_size: few
cdr3_nt: TGTGCCTGGAGTAGGGACAGTCCCTATGGCTACACCTTC
cdr3_aa: CAWSRDSPYGYTF